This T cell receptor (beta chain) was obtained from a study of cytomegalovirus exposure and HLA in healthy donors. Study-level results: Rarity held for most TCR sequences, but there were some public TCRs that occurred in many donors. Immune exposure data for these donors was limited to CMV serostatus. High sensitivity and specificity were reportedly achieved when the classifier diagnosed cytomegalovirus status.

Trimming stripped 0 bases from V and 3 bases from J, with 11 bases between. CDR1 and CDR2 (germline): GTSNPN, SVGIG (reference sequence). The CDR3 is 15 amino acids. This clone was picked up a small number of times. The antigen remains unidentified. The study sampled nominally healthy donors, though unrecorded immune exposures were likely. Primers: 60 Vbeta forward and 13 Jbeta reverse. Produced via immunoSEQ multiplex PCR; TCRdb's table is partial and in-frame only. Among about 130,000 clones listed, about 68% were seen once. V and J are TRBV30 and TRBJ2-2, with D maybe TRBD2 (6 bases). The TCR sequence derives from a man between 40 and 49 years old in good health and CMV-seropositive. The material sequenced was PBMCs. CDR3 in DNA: TGTGCCTGGAGTGTGGCGGGGTTGGACACCGGGGAGCTGTTTTTT. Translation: CAWSVAGLDTGELFF.